What follows are 2 T cell receptor beta chains derived from one specimen sequenced in a study of cytomegalovirus exposure and HLA in healthy donors (TCRdb year 2017). Libraries were built with the immunoSEQ multiplex PCR assay. For the multiplex PCR, a mixture combining 60 forward primers for TCR Vbeta segments and 13 reverse primers for TCR Jbeta segments was used. TCRdb obtained this table from immuneACCESS and retained in-frame rearrangements with V and J assigned. These tables miss some clones; where compared with another copy, unresolved V genes account for less than half of the shortfall, and the remainder is unexplained. Counted in this sample were about 160,000 clones; more than 60% of them appeared once. Clones ranked in the top ten supply approximately 13% of the sample. The material sequenced was PBMCs. These TCRs come from a man in his forties in good health and CMV-seropositive.

The sample holds a few counts of this clone. The junction departs from the called germline gene at one end, perhaps through a read error. The chain uses TRBV23-1 and TRBJ1-4; the D is unclear. TRBV23-1 qualifies as an ORF whose function is uncertain. The CDR3 is made up of 9 amino acids. As DNA, the CDR3 is TGCGCCAGCAGACCCACTTTCATATTT. Translated, it gives CASRPTFIF.

The chain joins TRBV11-2 to TRBJ2-4; possibly TRBD2 for D (5 bases). The CDR3 is 16 residues long. CDR1 is SGHAT, CDR2 FQNNGV, per germline. V was cut by 5 bases and J by 0 bases, with 14 bases left in between. The CDR3 DNA reads as TGTGCCAGCAGCCCTGGGCTAGGGAGAGCCAAAAACATTCAGTACTTC. Encoded protein: CASSPGLGRAKNIQYF. Full variable domain (rest looked up from reference TRBV11-2 and TRBJ2-4): EAGVAQSPRYKIIEKRQSVAFWCNPISGHATLYWYQQILGQGPKLLIQFQNNGVVDDSQLPKDRFSAERLKGVDSTLKIQPAKLEDSAVYLCASSPGLGRAKNIQYFGAGTRLSVL.